This record covers a single TCR beta chain. In its sample, this clonotype was seen a few times. This receptor's antigen is unknown. No base quality values were provided; no much bigger clone lies one nucleotide off. Sequencing used an Illumina NovaSeq 6000. Using 5'RACE with constant-segment primers, TCRalpha and TCRbeta cDNA libraries were constructed, with sample barcodes and unique molecular identifiers added in the process. RNA was extracted from every sample with Trizol reagent. Library amplification was performed in two PCR steps, and a second sample barcode and Illumina TruSeq adapters were introduced in the second step. Sequencing of the libraries was done on an Illumina NovaSeq, producing 2 x 150 bp paired-end reads. Processing in the source paper ran as follows. Demultiplexing of reads and collapsing into UMI-guided consensus sequences were performed with migec v1.2.7. With mixcr v2.1.11, UMI consensuses were aligned to TRA and TRB V and J templates and assembled into clonotypes. Expanded or contracted clonotypes were those called significant by both edgeR and NoisET, with noise models trained on biological replicates. For edgeR calls, a false discovery rate-adjusted p below 0.01 and a log2 fold-change threshold of 1 were applied. As an exploratory analysis of dynamics, max-normalized trajectories of the 1000 most abundant clonotypes were examined by PCA with hierarchical clustering. Separately sequenced CD4+ and CD8+ repertoires were used to assign a CD4 or CD8 phenotype to each responding clone. Using fastp trimming at Q25 and MiXCR clonotype assembly, TCRdb reanalyzed the public sequencing data and kept in-frame beta chains. CDR3 protein sequences are deduplicated, and each keeps its most common genes and DNA. The V and J calls were not made by the authors but by TCRdb's processing. This sample comprises around 250,000 distinct CDR3 sequences, over 15% of them detected only once. Clones ranked in the top ten supply more than 2% of the sample.

The sample originates from a study of T-cell memory formation after mild COVID-19 (dated by TCRdb to 2020 to 2023). In the study overall: TCR sequence clusters from the two donors were found to be largely donor specific. The cohort was made up of two young adult volunteers, one female and one male, who were previously healthy. Longitudinal TCRalpha and TCRbeta repertoire sequencing tracked T-cell clones expanding and contracting after mild COVID-19 in a couple of donors. What the authors observed across the whole study: The second-wave clones that peaked on day 37 were not confirmed to be SARS-CoV-2 specific. Clones that contracted from day 15 to 85 showed balanced CD4/CD8 phenotypes, whereas a second wave of clones that expanded from day 15 to 37 leaned towards CD4+. The study included only a couple of mild cases, and larger cohorts that include severe cases with pre-infection samples were judged to be necessary. Contracting CD4+ clones were located mainly in the CM and EM memory subsets, whereas CD8+ clones were found to be enriched in EMRA. Some responding clones were detected in pre-infection memory, which suggested that pre-existing cross-reactive memory T cells had joined the SARS-CoV-2 response.

Ficoll-Paque density gradient centrifugation was the method used to isolate PBMCs. CDR1 and CDR2 are drawn from the germline V gene: SGHRS, YFSETQ. The CDR3 goes from the cysteine to the phenylalanine over 17 residues. CDR3 DNA is the only sequence kept; it has 51 bases, read in frame from the first base. V gives up 4 bases and J gives up 0 bases, and the segment between their germline ends measures 17 bases. Material: PBMCs or a T cell subset sorted from them (not recorded which). The TCR sequence derives from an adult woman who had mild COVID-19 (a few samples of this study predate the infection). The sample titles of this study are shuffled in the database, so cell type and time point are left out; the donor was told from shared clones. Here the chain combines TRBV5-1 and TRBJ2-1; the D gene assignment is ambiguous. The base sequence is TGCGCCAGCAGCGTAGGCAGTGGGCCCAGCTCCTACAATGAGCAGTTCTTC. The encoded protein is CASSVGSGPSSYNEQFF. The CDR3, completed at both ends by the reference TRBV5-1 and TRBJ2-1 genes, gives the full variable domain KAGVTQTPRYLIKTRGQQVTLSCSPISGHRSVSWYQQTPGQGLQFLFEYFSETQRNKGNFPGRFSGRQFSNSRSEMNVSTLELGDSALYLCASSVGSGPSSYNEQFFGPGTRLTVL.